Given below is one T cell receptor (beta chain) in context. The antigen remains unidentified. Per the germline V gene, CDR1 is SGHTA and CDR2 is FQGNSA. V lost 5 bases, J lost 4 bases, and 6 bases stayed unmatched. This CDR3 region has 15 residues. Primers included in the PCR were 60 Vbeta and 13 Jbeta primers. Using immunoSEQ multiplex PCR, the repertoire was profiled, and TCRdb retains in-frame clones only, with some absent. Of about 89,000 clones in the sample, approximately 81% were seen once. The data belong to a study of cytomegalovirus exposure and HLA in healthy donors. Study-level information: Earlier work reported approximately 100 million unique TCR beta sequences from about 190 million T cells.

Whole-study findings and limits: In a later analysis, across HLA loci, associated TCR counts were highest for DRB1, lowest for HLA-C. TCR beta V- and J-gene trimming, according to a later analysis, was linked to a missense DCLRE1C variant.

This chain links TRBV7-2 with TRBJ2-2; TRBD1 matches 8 bases. This sequence was found in a man in his forties or fifties in good health and CMV-seropositive. The sample comprised PBMCs. The chain's CDR3 is CASSRRQGLTGELFF. The DNA of the CDR3 is TGTGCCAGCAGCCGTCGACAGGGGCTCACCGGGGAGCTGTTTTTT.